This is a list of T cell receptor beta chains from one sample in a study of T cells in Graves' hyperthyroidism and ophthalmopathy. TCRdb re-called the multiplex PCR reads through MiXCR, storing one row per CDR3 protein. The sample holds more than 450,000 distinct CDR3 sequences, approximately 15% seen once. Sequencing was performed on blood. All receptors derive from a woman aged 40 to 55 with Graves' hyperthyroidism. The CDR3 runs from the conserved cysteine through the conserved F or W. A D gene is named only where the DNA matches it firmly. Expanded clones get a size class; other rows say once, few or many, or leave the size out.

d_call,v_call,j_call,clone_size,cdr3_nt,cdr3_aa
TRBD2,TRBV25-1,TRBJ2-3,NA,TGTGCCAGCAGTGAATCTACTAGCGGGAAGCTTTTCGATACGCAGTATTTT,CASSESTSGKLFDTQYF
TRBD1,TRBV2,TRBJ1-1,NA,TGTGCCAGCAGGAGCAGGGGGCAAGCTGAAGCTTTCTTT,CASRSRGQAEAFF
TRBD2,TRBV10-3,TRBJ2-1,NA,TGTGCCATCAGCGTTGGACTAGCGGGAGTGAATGAGCAGTTCTTC,CAISVGLAGVNEQFF
TRBD1,TRBV11-2,TRBJ1-1,many,TGTGCCAGCAGGGGACAGGGGGACACTGAAGCTTTCTTT,CASRGQGDTEAFF
NA,TRBV7-2,TRBJ2-1,many,TGTGCCAGCAGCTTAGTGCTTAGCAATGAGCAGTTCTTC,CASSLVLSNEQFF
NA,TRBV3-1,TRBJ1-4,many,TGTGCCAGCAGCCAAAGTGTCCCTGGAAAACTGTTTTTT,CASSQSVPGKLFF
NA,TRBV12-3/TRBV12-4,TRBJ1-5,many,TGTGCCAGCAGTTTCTCAAACTTTCAGCCCCAGCATTTT,CASSFSNFQPQHF
NA,TRBV27,TRBJ2-5,many,TGTGCCAGCAATAGGGGGAACGATCCCTACGAGACCCAGTACTTC,CASNRGNDPYETQYF
NA,TRBV24-1,TRBJ2-6,NA,TGTGCCACCAGTGTATCAGGGGCTGGGGCCAACGTCCTGGCTTTC,CATSVSGAGANVLAF
TRBD1,TRBV10-3,TRBJ1-6,NA,TGTGCCATCAGGGGACAGGTTAATTCACCCCTCCACTTT,CAIRGQVNSPLHF
NA,TRBV7-2,TRBJ1-3,NA,TGTGCCAGCAGCGCCCGCAGGCCCTCTGGAAACACCATATATTTT,CASSARRPSGNTIYF
NA,TRBV11-2,TRBJ2-7,many,TGTGCCAGCAGCCGAAGTAGCATCCACGAGCAGTACTTC,CASSRSSIHEQYF
NA,TRBV11-3,TRBJ2-3,many,TGTGCCAGCAGCTTATCCGGGACTCAAAATACGCAGTATTTT,CASSLSGTQNTQYF
TRBD2,TRBV2,TRBJ2-5,many,TGTGCCAGCAGTGTGACTAGCGGGCCGAAGACCCAGTACTTC,CASSVTSGPKTQYF
NA,TRBV27,TRBJ1-2,NA,TGTGCCAGCAGTCCTGGGACTGGGACTAGTGGCTACACCTTC,CASSPGTGTSGYTF
NA,TRBV5-1,TRBJ1-3,many,TGCGCCAGCAGCGAAAACTCTGGAAACACCATATATTTT,CASSENSGNTIYF
NA,TRBV6-1,TRBJ2-3,many,TGTGCCAGCAGTGAATACGCTCCAGAGTTTACAGATACGCAGTATTTT,CASSEYAPEFTDTQYF